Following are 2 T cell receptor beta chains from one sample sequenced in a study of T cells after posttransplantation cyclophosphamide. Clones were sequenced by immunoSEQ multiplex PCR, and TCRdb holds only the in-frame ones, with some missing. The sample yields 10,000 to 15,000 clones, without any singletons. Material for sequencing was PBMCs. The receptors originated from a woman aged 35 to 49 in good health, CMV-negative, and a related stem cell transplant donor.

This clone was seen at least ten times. Here the CDR3 reads CASTLDRDRVYQPQHF. In DNA, the CDR3 is TGTGCCAGTACCCTGGACCGGGACAGGGTATATCAGCCCCAGCATTTT. J is TRBJ1-5 and V is TRBV19; 9 positions match TRBD1. CDR1 and CDR2 (germline): LNHDA, SQIVND (reference sequence). The CDR3 is made up of 16 amino acids. Unmatched junction bases numbered 12, after V lost 7 bases and J lost 5 bases.

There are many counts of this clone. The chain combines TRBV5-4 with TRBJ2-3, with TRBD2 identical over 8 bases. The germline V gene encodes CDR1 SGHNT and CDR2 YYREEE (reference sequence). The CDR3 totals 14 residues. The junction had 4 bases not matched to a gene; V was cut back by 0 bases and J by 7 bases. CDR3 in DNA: TGTGCCAGCAGCTTGGCCTTAGCGGGGAATACGCAGTATTTT. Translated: CASSLALAGNTQYF.